The T cell receptor beta chain under discussion was sequenced for a study of CD8 T cells in ankylosing spondylitis. TCRdb reprocessed the 5' RACE reads via MiXCR and lists one record per CDR3 protein. The sample contains about 52,000 distinct CDR3 sequences, 7.4% of which appear only once. The clonotype was recovered from a female donor with ankylosing spondylitis or in good health (not recorded which). Input material: blood, either unsorted or a sorted T cell fraction (not recorded which).

CDR3 DNA sequence: TGCGCCAGCAGTTGGGACGGAGAAGGGGGAGATACGCAGTATTTT. It specifies CASSWDGEGGDTQYF. The genes are TRBV4-1 and TRBJ2-3; a possible D gene is TRBD1 (6 bases). With 6 bases removed from V and 5 bases from J, the gap between germline ends came to 18 bases. Per germline, CDR1 MGHRA and CDR2 YSYEKL. This CDR3 is built from 15 residues.